This is a list of T cell receptor beta chains from one sample in a study of radiation and T cells in renal cell carcinoma. Sequencing used immunoSEQ multiplex PCR; TCRdb keeps in-frame clones, though not all of them. The sample has approximately 3,700 clones, 76% seen once. This specimen consisted of tumor tissue, obtained from a patient whose treatment was nephrectomy without radiotherapy. The receptors were sampled from a middle-aged man with renal cell carcinoma. The CDR3 runs from the conserved cysteine through the conserved F or W.

v_call: TRBV7-9; cdr3_aa: CASSSSEDRAEYNEQFF
v_call: TRBV6-5; cdr3_aa: CASSSENSNQPQHF
v_call: TRBV30; cdr3_aa: CAWRRSNEQFF
v_call: TRBV6-5; cdr3_aa: CASRRQGSSNTEAFF
v_call: TRBV11-3; cdr3_aa: CASSHGEEQFF
v_call: TRBV28; cdr3_aa: CASSSGQGSDTQYF
v_call: TRBV11-1; cdr3_aa: CASSPTRSYGYTF
v_call: TRBV7-9; cdr3_aa: CASSLTDRGKETQYF
v_call: TRBV5-1; cdr3_aa: CASSYDGTSLNTGELFF
v_call: TRBV7-9; cdr3_aa: CASSLGLVGGEQFF